In this sample, the clone carrying this T cell receptor (beta chain) turned up a few times. The data were taken from a study of blood T cell repertoires in COVID-19. TCRdb's table, derived via immunoSEQ multiplex PCR, lists solely in-frame clones and lacks some. Among 400,000 or so clones listed, about nine tenths were seen once. J was trimmed by 7 bases and V by 0 bases; bases with no gene match: 4. This CDR3 is 15 amino acids long. Germline CDR1 and CDR2: SGHNT and YYREEE (reference sequence). The chain has TRBV5-4 and TRBJ1-6; TRBD1 matches at 7 bases. Sequences were obtained from peripheral blood. The sequence was collected from a woman in her 40s with COVID-19, enrolled during active disease. As DNA, the CDR3 is TGTGCCAGCAGCTTGGTGGGACAGCGAAATTCACCCCTCCACTTT. It is translated as CASSLVGQRNSPLHF.